This record covers a single TCR beta chain. What it binds is unknown. The source of the sample is a study of beta chain features in type 1 diabetes. General study results and limits: When VDJ junctions were examined, type 1 diabetes patients showed fewer insertions and more deletions. People with Type 1 diabetes carried modestly yet significantly shorter TCRB CDR3s in all four CD4+ subsets. Whether HLA type influences TCRB rearrangement remained unresolved here.

J lost 2 bases, V lost 3 bases, and 8 bases had no gene match. The CDR3 sequence is 16 residues long. Germline assignment: CDR1 MGHDK and CDR2 SYGVNS. Purity exceeded 98% in all sorted populations. The authors reverse transcribed all of the isolated RNA, so sequencing captured expressed TCRB transcripts. Assay: immunoSEQ multiplex PCR; the TCRdb copy retains only in-frame clones and omits some. The sample yields about 240,000 clones, around 13% seen once. The chain combines TRBV25-1 with TRBJ2-3; the match to TRBD2 covers 7 bases. This TCR came from a man under 40 with type 1 diabetes. The sample comprised naive CD4+ T cells from blood. CDR3 bases: TGTGCCAGCAGTGATTCCGGGAGGACTGACACAGATACGCAGTATTTT. Translated: CASSDSGRTDTDTQYF. The whole variable domain, filled in from reference TRBV25-1 and TRBJ2-3, reads EADIYQTPRYLVIGTGKKITLECSQTMGHDKMYWYQQDPGMELHLIHYSYGVNSTEKGDLSSESTVSRIRTEHFPLTLESARPSHTSQYLCASSDSGRTDTDTQYFGPGTRLTVL.